The rows below give T cell receptor beta chains drawn from one sample of a study of technical replicates of blood from a few donors. TCRdb's copy holds only in-frame clones and misses some; the assay was immunoSEQ multiplex PCR. Here the sample spans under 90,000 clones, about 97% being singletons. Sequencing used T cells isolated from PBMCs. Receptors were obtained from a human donor in good health. Each CDR3 is given with its conserved first and last residue. D genes are given only for firm matches. The size field is filled for only some rows; it gives once, few, many or a size class.

size: -; V: TRBV11-3; D: TRBD2; J: TRBJ2-1; CDR3: CASSLDHGTNYNEQFF; DNA: TGTGCCAGCAGCTTAGATCACGGGACTAACTACAATGAGCAGTTCTTC
size: once; V: TRBV2; D: -; J: TRBJ1-4; CDR3: CASSDRVKEKLFF; DNA: TGTGCCAGCAGTGACAGGGTGAAAGAAAAACTGTTTTTT
size: -; V: TRBV11-3; D: -; J: TRBJ1-5; CDR3: CASSLADQPQHF; DNA: TGTGCCAGCAGCCTGGCTGATCAGCCCCAGCATTTT
size: -; V: TRBV4-2; D: TRBD2; J: TRBJ2-7; CDR3: CASSQESGILHEQYF; DNA: TGTGCCAGCAGCCAAGAAAGCGGGATTTTGCACGAGCAGTACTTC
size: -; V: TRBV7-2; D: -; J: TRBJ1-5; CDR3: CASSFKVLNNQPQHF; DNA: TGTGCCAGCAGCTTCAAAGTACTGAACAATCAGCCCCAGCATTTT
size: -; V: TRBV10-1; D: -; J: TRBJ2-1; CDR3: CASSEFGGPYNEQFF; DNA: TGCGCCAGCAGTGAGTTCGGGGGGCCCTACAATGAGCAGTTCTTC
size: -; V: TRBV11-2; D: TRBD1; J: TRBJ2-5; CDR3: CASSSPGQGVETQYF; DNA: TGTGCCAGCAGCTCCCCGGGACAGGGGGTAGAGACCCAGTACTTC
size: few; V: TRBV15; D: TRBD1; J: TRBJ1-4; CDR3: CATTRGTGEKLFF; DNA: TGTGCCACCACCCGAGGGACAGGAGAAAAACTGTTTTTT
size: -; V: TRBV11-2; D: TRBD1; J: TRBJ2-7; CDR3: CASSSYLDRAYEQYF; DNA: TGTGCCAGCAGCTCTTACCTAGACAGGGCCTACGAGCAGTACTTC
size: -; V: TRBV4-1; D: -; J: TRBJ2-2; CDR3: CASSQDLRVGELFF; DNA: TGCGCCAGCAGCCAAGATCTGAGGGTCGGGGAGCTGTTTTTT
size: once; V: TRBV19; D: TRBD1; J: TRBJ2-7; CDR3: CASSTAGTGELEQYF; DNA: TGTGCCAGTAGTACCGCCGGGACAGGGGAACTCGAGCAGTACTTC
size: once; V: TRBV6-4; D: TRBD1; J: TRBJ2-7; CDR3: CASNTTGPPSQEQYF; DNA: TGTGCCAGCAATACGACAGGGCCCCCTTCCCAGGAGCAGTACTTC
size: -; V: TRBV4-2; D: TRBD2; J: TRBJ2-3; CDR3: CASSSAGLGGTDTQYF; DNA: TGTGCCAGCAGCTCAGCGGGGTTAGGAGGCACAGATACGCAGTATTTT
size: -; V: TRBV19; D: -; J: TRBJ2-7; CDR3: CASSIDDRSGYEQYF; DNA: TGTGCCAGTAGTATAGATGACAGGTCGGGCTACGAGCAGTACTTC
size: -; V: TRBV28; D: TRBD1; J: TRBJ2-1; CDR3: CASTYPRTGGNEQFF; DNA: TGTGCCAGCACCTACCCTCGGACAGGGGGGAATGAGCAGTTCTTC
size: -; V: TRBV27; D: -; J: TRBJ1-2; CDR3: CASSPDTANYGYTF; DNA: TGTGCCAGCAGTCCAGACACAGCTAACTATGGCTACACCTTC